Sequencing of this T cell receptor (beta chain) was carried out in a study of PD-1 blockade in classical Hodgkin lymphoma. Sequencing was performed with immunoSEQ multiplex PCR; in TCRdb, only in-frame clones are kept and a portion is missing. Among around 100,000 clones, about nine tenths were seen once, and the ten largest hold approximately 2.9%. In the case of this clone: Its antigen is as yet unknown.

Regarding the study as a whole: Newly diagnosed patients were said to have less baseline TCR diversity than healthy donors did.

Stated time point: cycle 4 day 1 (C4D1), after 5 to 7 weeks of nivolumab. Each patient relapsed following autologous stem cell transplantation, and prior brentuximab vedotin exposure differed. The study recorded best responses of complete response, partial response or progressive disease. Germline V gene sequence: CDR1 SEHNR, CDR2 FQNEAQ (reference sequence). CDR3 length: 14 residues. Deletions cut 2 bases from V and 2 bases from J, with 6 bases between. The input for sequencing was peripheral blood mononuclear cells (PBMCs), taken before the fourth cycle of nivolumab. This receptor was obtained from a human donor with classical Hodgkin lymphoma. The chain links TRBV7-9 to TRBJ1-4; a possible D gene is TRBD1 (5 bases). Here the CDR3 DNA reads TGTGCCAGCAGCTTACCAGGGACTAATGAAAAACTGTTTTTT. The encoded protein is CASSLPGTNEKLFF.